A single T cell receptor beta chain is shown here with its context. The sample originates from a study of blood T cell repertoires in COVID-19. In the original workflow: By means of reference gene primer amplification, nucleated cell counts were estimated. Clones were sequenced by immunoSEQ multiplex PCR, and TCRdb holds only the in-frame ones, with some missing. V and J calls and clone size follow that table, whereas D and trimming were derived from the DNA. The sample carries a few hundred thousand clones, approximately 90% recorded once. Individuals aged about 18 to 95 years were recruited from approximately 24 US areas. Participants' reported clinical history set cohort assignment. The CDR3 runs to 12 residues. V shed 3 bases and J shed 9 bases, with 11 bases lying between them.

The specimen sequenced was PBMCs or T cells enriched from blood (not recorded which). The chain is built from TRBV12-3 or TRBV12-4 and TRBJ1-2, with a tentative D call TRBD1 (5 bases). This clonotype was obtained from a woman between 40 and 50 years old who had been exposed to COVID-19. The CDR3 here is CASSFRTLSYTF. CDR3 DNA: TGTGCCAGCAGTTTTAGGACACTGAGCTACACCTTC.